This T cell receptor (beta chain) was captured by sequencing in a study of CD8+CD57+ T cells in acquired aplastic anemia. This CDR3 has 12 residues. V lost 6 bases, J lost 10 bases, and 10 bases lay in between. The germline V gene encodes CDR1 SEHNR and CDR2 FQNEAQ (reference sequence). It was patients with CD8+CD57+ cell expansion by flow cytometry who were chosen for sequencing. Genomic DNA was employed as the template in profiling TCR beta VDJ and CDR3. TCRdb re-analysed the reads in MiXCR, keeping a single row per CDR3 protein. Of about 190,000 distinct CDR3 sequences in the sample, approximately 50% are singletons; the top ten hold around a tenth. This clonotype appeared once.

This sequence originates from a human donor with aplastic anemia. Sample: sorted CD4+, CD8+, or CD8+CD57+ T cells (not recorded which) from PBMCs. The V and J genes are TRBV7-9 and TRBJ1-6; a weak D match, TRBD1 (5 bases). The CDR3 protein is CASSWGDSPLHF. CDR3 DNA sequence: TGTGCCAGCAGTTGGGGCGACTCACCCCTCCACTTT.